This T cell receptor beta chain was recorded in a study of blood T cells in healthy people across ages. A J-beta primer mix and a sample-barcoded 5' primer were used in a second PCR of roughly 7 to 12 cycles. TCRdb re-called the 5' RACE reads with MiXCR, one entry per CDR3 protein. The sample has 600,000 to 1,000,000 distinct CDR3 sequences, 55% to 70% seen once. CDR3 size: 17 residues. With V trimmed by 3 bases and J by 3 bases, 6 bases remained unmatched. Germline CDR1 LGHNA, CDR2 YNFKEQ. The chain employs TRBV4-2 and TRBJ2-5; 14 bases align to TRBD2. The source of this sequence is a man in his thirties or forties in good health. Sequences were obtained from blood. The CDR3: CASSQMTSGRAEETQYF. In DNA form, the CDR3 reads TGTGCCAGCAGCCAGATGACTAGCGGGAGGGCAGAAGAGACCCAGTACTTC.